The source of this T cell receptor (beta chain) is a study of cytomegalovirus exposure and HLA in healthy donors. Study details: Samples from HLA-typed donors yielded about 85 million unique TCRs in an early data release. Whole-study findings and limits: It has been reported that TCR beta sequences accurately predicted the HLA-A and HLA-B alleles of most subjects.

The V end was cut by 3 bases, the J end by 5 bases, with 11 bases between. The CDR3 runs to 13 residues. Germline lookup yields CDR1 SGHRS and CDR2 YFSETQ. About this clone itself: Its matching antigen is unknown.

Both 60 Vbeta primers and 13 Jbeta primers went into the PCR. Using immunoSEQ multiplex PCR, the repertoire was profiled, and TCRdb retains in-frame clones only, with some absent. The table has about 100,000 clones, more than 60% seen once. The donors comprised healthy bone marrow donors. The sequence came from a man over 45 in good health and CMV-seropositive. This sequence joins TRBV5-1 and TRBJ1-2; D might be TRBD1 (5 bases). Sequences were obtained from PBMCs. As DNA, the CDR3 is TGCGCCAGCAGCTCCCAGGGAGGGTATGGCTACACCTTC. Amino acid sequence: CASSSQGGYGYTF.